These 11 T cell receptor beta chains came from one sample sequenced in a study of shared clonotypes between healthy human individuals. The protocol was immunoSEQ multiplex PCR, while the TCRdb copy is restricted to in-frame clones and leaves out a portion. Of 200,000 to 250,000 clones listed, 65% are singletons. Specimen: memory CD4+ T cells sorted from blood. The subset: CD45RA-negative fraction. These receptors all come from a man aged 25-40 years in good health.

This chain's CDR3 is CSAVQGENSYNEQFF. CDR3 DNA sequence: TGCAGCGCCGTACAGGGCGAAAACTCCTACAATGAGCAGTTCTTC. This chain connects TRBV29-1 to TRBJ2-1; D might be TRBD1 (6 bases). Germline CDR1 reads SQVTM; CDR2 reads ANQGSEA. V dropped 7 bases and J dropped 0 bases, with 16 bases sitting between them. CDR3 length: 15 residues.

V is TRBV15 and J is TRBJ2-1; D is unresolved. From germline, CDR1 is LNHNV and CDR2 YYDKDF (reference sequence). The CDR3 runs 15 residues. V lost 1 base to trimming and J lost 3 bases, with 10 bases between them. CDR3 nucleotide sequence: TGTGCCACCAGCAGAGGCGGAACCCTCTACAATGAGCAGTTCTTC. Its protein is CATSRGGTLYNEQFF.

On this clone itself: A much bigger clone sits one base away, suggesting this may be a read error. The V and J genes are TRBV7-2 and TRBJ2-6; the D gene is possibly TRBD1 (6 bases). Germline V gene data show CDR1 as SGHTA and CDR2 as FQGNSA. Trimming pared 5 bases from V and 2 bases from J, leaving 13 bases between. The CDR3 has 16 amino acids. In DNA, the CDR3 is TGTGCCAGCAGCCTACAGGGTGGGGCTGGGGCCAACGTCCTGACTTTC. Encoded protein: CASSLQGGAGANVLTF.

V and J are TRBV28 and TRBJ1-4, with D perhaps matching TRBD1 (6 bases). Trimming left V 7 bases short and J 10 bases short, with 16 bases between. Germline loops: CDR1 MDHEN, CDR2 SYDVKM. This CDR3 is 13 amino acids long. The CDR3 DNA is TGTGCCAGCAACCTGCCAGGGGTAGGAAAACTGTTTTTT. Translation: CASNLPGVGKLFF. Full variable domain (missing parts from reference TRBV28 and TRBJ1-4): DVKVTQSSRYLVKRTGEKVFLECVQDMDHENMFWYRQDPGLGLRLIYFSYDVKMKEKGDIPEGYSVSREKKERFSLILESASTNQTSMYLCASNLPGVGKLFFGSGTQLSVL.

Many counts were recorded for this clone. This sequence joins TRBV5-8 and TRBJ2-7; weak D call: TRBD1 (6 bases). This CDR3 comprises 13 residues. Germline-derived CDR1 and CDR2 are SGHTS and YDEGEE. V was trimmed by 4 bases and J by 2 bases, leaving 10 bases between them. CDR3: CASSRGQAYEQYF. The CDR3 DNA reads TGTGCCAGCAGCCGGGGACAAGCCTACGAGCAGTACTTC.

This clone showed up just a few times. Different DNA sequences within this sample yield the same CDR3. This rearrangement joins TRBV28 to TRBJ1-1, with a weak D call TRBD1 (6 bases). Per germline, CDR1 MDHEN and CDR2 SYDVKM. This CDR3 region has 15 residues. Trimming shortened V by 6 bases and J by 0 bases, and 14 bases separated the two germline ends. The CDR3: CASRAAGTLNTEAFF. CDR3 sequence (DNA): TGTGCCAGCAGAGCTGCCGGGACACTGAACACTGAAGCTTTCTTT.

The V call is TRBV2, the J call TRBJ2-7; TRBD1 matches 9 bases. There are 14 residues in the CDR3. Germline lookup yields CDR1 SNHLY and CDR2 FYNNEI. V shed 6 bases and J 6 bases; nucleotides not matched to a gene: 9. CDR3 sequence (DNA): TGTGCCAGCAGCAACCTGGGACAGGGATCCGAGCAGTACTTC. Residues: CASSNLGQGSEQYF.

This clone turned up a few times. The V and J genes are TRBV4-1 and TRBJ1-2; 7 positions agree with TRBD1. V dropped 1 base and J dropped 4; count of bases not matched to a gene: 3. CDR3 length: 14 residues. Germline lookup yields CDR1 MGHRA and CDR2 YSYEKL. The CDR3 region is CASSQGTGAYGYTF. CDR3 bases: TGCGCCAGCAGCCAAGGGACAGGCGCCTATGGCTACACCTTC.

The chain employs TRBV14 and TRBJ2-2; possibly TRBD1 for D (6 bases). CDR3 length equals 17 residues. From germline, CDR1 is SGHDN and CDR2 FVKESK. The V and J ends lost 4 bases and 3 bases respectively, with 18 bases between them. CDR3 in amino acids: CASSPLRGSKDTGELFF. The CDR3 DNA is TGTGCCAGCAGCCCACTCAGGGGTAGTAAGGACACCGGGGAGCTGTTTTTT.

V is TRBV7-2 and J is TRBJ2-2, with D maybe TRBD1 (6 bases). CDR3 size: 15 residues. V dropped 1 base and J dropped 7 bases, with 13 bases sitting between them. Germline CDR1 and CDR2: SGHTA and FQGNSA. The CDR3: CASSLGFQGRGELFF. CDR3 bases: TGTGCCAGCAGCTTAGGGTTTCAGGGGCGCGGGGAGCTGTTTTTT.

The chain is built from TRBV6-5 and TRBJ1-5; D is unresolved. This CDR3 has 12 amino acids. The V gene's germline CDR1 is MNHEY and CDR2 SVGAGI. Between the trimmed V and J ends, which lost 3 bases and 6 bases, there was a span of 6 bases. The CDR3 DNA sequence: TGTGCCAGCAGTTATGCGGGTCAGCCCCAGCATTTT. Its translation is CASSYAGQPQHF.